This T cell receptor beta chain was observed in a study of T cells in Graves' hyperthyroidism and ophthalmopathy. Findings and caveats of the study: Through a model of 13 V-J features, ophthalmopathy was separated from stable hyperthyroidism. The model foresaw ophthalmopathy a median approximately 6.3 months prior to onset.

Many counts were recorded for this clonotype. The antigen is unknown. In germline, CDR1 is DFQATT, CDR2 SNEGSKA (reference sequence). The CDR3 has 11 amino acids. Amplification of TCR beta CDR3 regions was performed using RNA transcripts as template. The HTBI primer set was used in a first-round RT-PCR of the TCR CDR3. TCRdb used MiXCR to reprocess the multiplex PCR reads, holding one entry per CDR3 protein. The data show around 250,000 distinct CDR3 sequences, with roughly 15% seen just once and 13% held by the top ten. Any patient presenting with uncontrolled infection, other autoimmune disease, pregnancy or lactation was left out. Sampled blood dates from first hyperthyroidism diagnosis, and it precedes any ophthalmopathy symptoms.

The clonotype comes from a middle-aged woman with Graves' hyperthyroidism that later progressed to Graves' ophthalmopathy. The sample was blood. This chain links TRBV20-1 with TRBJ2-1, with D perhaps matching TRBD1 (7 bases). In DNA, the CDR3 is TGCAGCCTCCCCAGGGGGGATGAGCAGTTCTTC. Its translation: CSLPRGDEQFF.